Described below is a single T cell receptor (beta chain) sequence and its context. A second PCR, run for roughly 7 to 11 cycles, used a sample-barcoded 5' primer plus a J-beta primer mix. Carrying 12 random nucleotides, a template-switch adaptor labeled each individual cDNA molecule. TCRdb re-derived calls from the 5' RACE reads in MiXCR, one entry per CDR3 protein. The sample lists about 780,000 distinct CDR3 sequences, about 47% occurring once. The data were taken from a study of blood T cells in healthy people across ages. In each sample, at least 6.5 million PBMCs were isolated. Extracted total RNA amounted to at least 5.5 micrograms for each sample. This CDR3 contains 17 residues. Germline-derived CDR1 and CDR2 are SGDLS and YYNGEE. V shed 3 bases and J 5 bases; nucleotides not matched to a gene: 10.

The receptor comes from an elderly man in good health. The chain uses TRBV9 and TRBJ2-2; the match to TRBD2 covers 10 bases. The sample taken for sequencing was blood. The DNA for the CDR3 is TGTGCCAGCAGCGCCGAAGGGACTAGCGCGGAAACCGGGGAGCTGTTTTTT. Translating gives CASSAEGTSAETGELFF.